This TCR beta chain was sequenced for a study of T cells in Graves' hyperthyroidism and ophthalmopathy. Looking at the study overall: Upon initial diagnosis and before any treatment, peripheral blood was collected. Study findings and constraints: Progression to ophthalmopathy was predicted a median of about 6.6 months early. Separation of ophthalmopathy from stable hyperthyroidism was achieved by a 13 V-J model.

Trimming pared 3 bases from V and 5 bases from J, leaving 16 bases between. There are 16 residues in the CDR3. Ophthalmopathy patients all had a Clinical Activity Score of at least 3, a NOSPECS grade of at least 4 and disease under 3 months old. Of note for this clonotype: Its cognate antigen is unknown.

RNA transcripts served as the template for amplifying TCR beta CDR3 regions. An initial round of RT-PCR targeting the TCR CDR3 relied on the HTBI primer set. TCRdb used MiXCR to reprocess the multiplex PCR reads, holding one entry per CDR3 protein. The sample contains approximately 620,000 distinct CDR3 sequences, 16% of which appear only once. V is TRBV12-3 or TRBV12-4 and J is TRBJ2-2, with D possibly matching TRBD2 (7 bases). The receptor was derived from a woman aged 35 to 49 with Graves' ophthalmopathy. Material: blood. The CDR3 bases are TGTGCCAGCAGTTTTGGGGGGGCAGCGTGGACCGGGGAGCTGTTTTTT. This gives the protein CASSFGGAAWTGELFF.